These 7 T cell receptor beta chains share one sample of origin, sequenced in a study of OX40 agonist ivuxolimab in advanced cancers. The repertoire was sequenced with immunoSEQ multiplex PCR; TCRdb's copy has only in-frame clones and lacks some. Among 55,000 to 75,000 clones listed, over 80% were seen once. This specimen was CD4+ or CD8+ T cells sorted from blood, taken in a trial of the OX40 agonist ivuxolimab. These receptors all stem from an adult with an advanced solid tumor such as melanoma, head and neck, liver or kidney cancer.

This chain joins TRBV5-1 and TRBJ2-3; no clear D. Looked up from germline, CDR1 is SGHRS and CDR2 is YFSETQ. This CDR3 contains 17 residues. The V gene lost 4 bases and the J gene lost 10 bases, with 28 bases spanning the gap. The CDR3: CASSLDDSQPPTQSQYF. In DNA, the CDR3 is TGCGCCAGCAGCCTCGACGACTCGCAGCCTCCAACCCAGTCGCAGTATTTT.

V usage is TRBV4-1 and J usage is TRBJ2-3; D is tentatively TRBD1 or TRBD2 (5 bases each). The ends were cut back, 4 bases at V and 2 bases at J, with 13 bases in the middle. The germline V gene has CDR1 MGHRA and CDR2 YSYEKL. There are 15 residues in the CDR3. The CDR3 reads CASSRRDGATDTQYF. Here the CDR3 DNA reads TGCGCCAGCAGCCGTAGGGACGGAGCCACAGATACGCAGTATTTT.

This chain connects TRBV27 to TRBJ2-7, with 7 bases matching TRBD2. This CDR3 has 15 amino acids. The junction had 6 bases not matched to a gene; V was cut back by 2 bases and J by 2 bases. CDR1 is MNHEY and CDR2 is SMNVEV in the germline V gene (reference sequence). CDR3 in amino acids: CASSLSSGNPYEQYF. The CDR3 DNA reads as TGTGCCAGCAGTTTAAGCAGCGGGAACCCCTACGAGCAGTACTTC.

In the case of this clone: The junction does not match germline at one end; this may be a read error. The chain recombines TRBV7-6 with TRBJ2-1; no firm D call. Looked up from germline, CDR1 is SGHVS and CDR2 is FNYEAQ. The CDR3 runs 11 residues. CDR3 nucleotide sequence: TGTGCCAGCAGCTTACTCGGACCCCCGGTCTTC. Its protein product is CASSLLGPPVF.

The V and J genes are TRBV27 and TRBJ1-5; TRBD1 aligns across 7 bases. V lost 2 bases, J lost 6 bases, and 7 bases stayed unmatched. Germline-derived CDR1 and CDR2 are MNHEY and SMNVEV (reference sequence). This CDR3 is 15 amino acids long. The CDR3 region is CASSLGSRGVQPQHF. CDR3 DNA: TGTGCCAGCAGTTTAGGTAGCAGGGGGGTTCAGCCCCAGCATTTT.

The V and J genes are TRBV6-5 and TRBJ2-7; D is ambiguous. The CDR3 contains 12 residues. Germline V gene lookup returns CDR1 MNHEY and CDR2 SVGAGI. The V gene lost 8 bases and the J gene lost 0 bases, with 8 bases spanning the gap. CDR3 region: CASALASYEQYF. The CDR3 DNA follows: TGTGCCAGCGCCCTGGCCTCCTACGAGCAGTACTTC.

This clone showed up just once. The rearrangement uses TRBV4-3 and TRBJ1-5; TRBD1 aligns across 11 bases. Trimming took 0 bases from V and 5 from J; bases not matched to a gene: 3. CDR1 and CDR2 (germline): LGHNA, YSLEER. CDR3 length equals 16 residues. The CDR3 region has the DNA TGCGCCAGCAGCCAAGATTGGACAGGGGGCGATCAGCCCCAGCATTTT. This translates into CASSQDWTGGDQPQHF.